A single sample is the source of the 15 T cell receptor beta chains below, sequenced in a study of cytomegalovirus exposure and HLA in healthy donors. The PCR contained 60 Vbeta and 13 Jbeta primers. Sequencing was performed with immunoSEQ multiplex PCR; in TCRdb, only in-frame clones are kept and a portion is missing. Of about 86,000 clones listed, about 71% are singletons. Sequenced: PBMCs. The receptor source for this set is a man aged 60 to 75 in good health and CMV-seronegative.

The gene calls are TRBV19 and TRBJ2-5, with a possible D match to TRBD2 (6 bases). The CDR3 contains 15 residues. V was shortened by 6 bases and J by 1 base, with 15 bases between the two germline ends. CDR1 is LNHDA and CDR2 is SQIVND in the germline V gene (reference sequence). CDR3 amino acids: CASSPRLGGQETQYF. The DNA for the CDR3 is TGTGCCAGTAGCCCAAGGTTGGGGGGCCAAGAGACCCAGTACTTC.

CDR3 sequence: CASSLVVGGPNEQFF. The CDR3 coding sequence is TGTGCCAGCAGCTTAGTGGTGGGAGGGCCAAATGAGCAGTTCTTC. This chain uses TRBV7-9 with TRBJ2-1, with 7 bases matching TRBD2. The V and J ends lost 1 base and 7 bases, in that order; junction bases with no gene match: 7. Germline V gene sequence: CDR1 SEHNR, CDR2 FQNEAQ (reference sequence). The CDR3 has 15 residues.

The rearrangement joins TRBV2 to TRBJ2-3; 8 bases match TRBD2. Unmatched junction bases numbered 3, after V lost 6 bases and J lost 1 base. The germline CDR1 and CDR2 sequences are SNHLY and FYNNEI. This CDR3 is 14 amino acids long. The CDR3 DNA sequence: TGTGCCAGCAGGGCTAGCGGGCGCACAGATACGCAGTATTTT. Translation: CASRASGRTDTQYF.

This clone was recorded a few times. Relative to the germline gene, one junction end is altered; a read error may explain this. The rearrangement uses TRBV6-5 and TRBJ2-7; 7 bases are shared with TRBD2. The CDR3 contains 15 residues. In germline, CDR1 is MNHEY, CDR2 SVGAGI. CDR3 region: CASTYVGGGRYEQYF. CDR3 coding DNA: TGTGCCAGCACTTACGTCGGCGGGGGAAGGTACGAGCAGTACTTC.

CDR3 sequence (DNA): TGCAGCGTAGGGACTACCCAGGACGGGGAGCTGTTTTTT. Its translation is CSVGTTQDGELFF. The chain is built from TRBV29-1 and TRBJ2-2; 7 bases line up with TRBD2. CDR1 and CDR2 from the germline V gene are SQVTM and ANQGSEA. Losses at the gene ends were 6 bases for V and 7 bases for J; bases not matched to a gene: 8. This CDR3 comprises 13 residues.

V usage is TRBV28 and J usage is TRBJ2-7, with 11 bases identical to TRBD1. This CDR3 region has 15 residues. The ends lost 5 bases at V and 0 bases at J; junction bases unmatched: 3. Germline values: CDR1 MDHEN, CDR2 SYDVKM. The CDR3 sequence: CASSRGTGGSYEQYF. The CDR3 DNA follows: TGTGCCAGCAGTAGAGGGACAGGGGGCTCCTACGAGCAGTACTTC.

The rearrangement links TRBV7-2 to TRBJ2-7, with 10 bases lining up with TRBD2. The CDR3 totals 15 residues. CDR1 SGHTA and CDR2 FQGNSA come from the germline V gene. Trimming cost V 5 bases and J 2 bases; bases outside gene matches: 6. The CDR3 reads CASSIGTSETYEQYF. For the CDR3, the DNA is TGTGCCAGCAGCATCGGGACTAGCGAAACCTACGAGCAGTACTTC.

The V call is TRBV6-1, the J call TRBJ2-1, with TRBD1 as a possible D gene (5 bases). Trimming took off 7 bases at V and 7 bases at J, with 20 bases between the two ends. This CDR3 contains 15 residues. From germline, CDR1 is MNHNS and CDR2 SASEGT. Written as DNA, the CDR3 is TGTGCCAGCATTGGGGCCTACCGGTCCCTTAATGAGCAGTTCTTC. Encoded protein: CASIGAYRSLNEQFF.

This clone has more than one count but fewer than ten. V gene TRBV7-2 combines with J gene TRBJ2-7; 7 positions agree with TRBD2. There are 15 residues in the CDR3. CDR1 is SGHTA, CDR2 FQGNSA, per germline. V was pared by 1 base and J by 6 bases, with 9 bases of the junction left unmatched. The CDR3 here is CASSLDRQRGSEQYF. For the CDR3, the DNA is TGTGCCAGCAGCTTAGACCGCCAGCGGGGTAGCGAGCAGTACTTC.

The rearrangement links TRBV7-2 to TRBJ2-7; unclear D gene. The CDR3 totals 12 residues. Germline CDR1 reads SGHTA; CDR2 reads FQGNSA. Trimming left V 1 base short and J 5 bases short, with 6 bases between. CDR3 in DNA: TGTGCCAGCAGCTTAGATAATGACGAGCAGTACTTC. Translated: CASSLDNDEQYF.

The V and J genes are TRBV14 and TRBJ1-2; 8 bases align to TRBD1. Germline V lookup: CDR1 SGHDN, CDR2 FVKESK. V lost 1 base and J lost 3; bases outside the gene matches: 13. The CDR3 consists of 18 residues. The CDR3 bases are TGTGCCAGCAGCCAAGGGGGACAGGCGGATCCACGATACTATGGCTACACCTTC. The encoded protein is CASSQGGQADPRYYGYTF. Drawing the rest from reference TRBV14 and TRBJ1-2, the complete variable domain is EAGVTQFPSHSVIEKGQTVTLRCDPISGHDNLYWYRRVMGKEIKFLLHFVKESKQDESGMPNNRFLAERTGGTYSTLKVQPAELEDSGVYFCASSQGGQADPRYYGYTFGSGTRLTVV.

The chain recombines TRBV29-1 with TRBJ2-3; maybe TRBD1 (5 bases). CDR1 and CDR2 from the germline V gene are SQVTM and ANQGSEA. V lost 1 base and J 5 bases, leaving 10 bases between the germline ends. There are 13 residues in the CDR3. Written as DNA, the CDR3 is TGCAGCGTTGAAGTGGGGCTTGGAGATACGCAGTATTTT. Translation: CSVEVGLGDTQYF.

The chain carries TRBV10-2 and TRBJ2-3; TRBD1 matches at 7 bases. V was clipped by 6 bases and J by 5 bases; unmatched bases: 5. The CDR3 spans 13 residues. The germline V gene has CDR1 WSHSY and CDR2 SAAADI. The CDR3 DNA is TGCGCCAGCAGGCCCCAGGGGGAAGATACGCAGTATTTT. Its protein is CASRPQGEDTQYF.

V and J are TRBV5-1 and TRBJ2-5, with 14 bases aligning to TRBD2. CDR3 length equals 17 residues. Germline V lookup: CDR1 SGHRS, CDR2 YFSETQ. V gave up 3 bases and J gave up 5 bases; unmatched junction bases: 9. CDR3 nucleotide sequence: TGCGCCAGCAGCTCGGGACTAGCGGGGGACCCCGGGGAGACCCAGTACTTC. Its protein product is CASSSGLAGDPGETQYF.

The chain joins TRBV19 to TRBJ2-7; 12 positions match TRBD1. Germline trimming cut 6 bases from V and 6 bases from J; bases unmatched to any gene: 6. Germline V gives CDR1 LNHDA, CDR2 SQIVND (reference sequence). This CDR3 comprises 14 residues. This CDR3 is CASSPGQGAGEQYF. The CDR3 nucleotides read TGTGCCAGTAGCCCGGGACAGGGGGCTGGCGAGCAGTACTTC.